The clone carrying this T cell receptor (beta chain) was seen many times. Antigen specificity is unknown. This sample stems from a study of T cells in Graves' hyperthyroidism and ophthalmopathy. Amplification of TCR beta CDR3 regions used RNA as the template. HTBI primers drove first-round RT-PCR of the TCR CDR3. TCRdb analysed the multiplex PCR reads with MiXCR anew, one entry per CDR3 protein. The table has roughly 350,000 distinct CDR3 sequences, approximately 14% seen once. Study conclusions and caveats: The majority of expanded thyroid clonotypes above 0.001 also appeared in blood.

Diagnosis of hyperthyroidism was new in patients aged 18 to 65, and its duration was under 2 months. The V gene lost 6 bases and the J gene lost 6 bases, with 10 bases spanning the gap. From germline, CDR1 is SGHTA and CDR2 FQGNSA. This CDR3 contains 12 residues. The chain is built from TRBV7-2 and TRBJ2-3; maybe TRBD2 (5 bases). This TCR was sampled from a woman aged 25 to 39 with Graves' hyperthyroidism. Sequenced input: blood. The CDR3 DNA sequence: TGTGCCAGCAGGACCTCGGGGGATACGCAGTATTTT. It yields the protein CASRTSGDTQYF.